The source of this T cell receptor beta chain is a study of radiotherapy plus CTLA-4 blockade in lung cancer. TCRdb's copy holds only in-frame clones and misses some; the assay was immunoSEQ multiplex PCR. The sample carries some 80,000 clones, 78% recorded once. Trimming left V 7 bases short and J 3 bases short, with 18 bases between. Germline V gene data show CDR1 as SEHNR and CDR2 as FQNEAQ (reference sequence). The CDR3 consists of 15 residues. Those with chemo-refractory metastatic non-small-cell lung cancer were treated with focal radiation combined with CTLA-4 blockade using ipilimumab. The sample here was peripheral blood, taken from a patient treated with radiotherapy plus ipilimumab. The rearrangement uses TRBV7-9 and TRBJ1-1; TRBD1 is a possible D gene (6 bases). This clonotype was obtained from a human donor with non-small cell lung cancer whose response to radiotherapy plus ipilimumab could not be evaluated. Some clones in this sample may be carry-over from other donors' samples. The CDR3 coding sequence is TGTGCCAGCAAAACACAGGGTCCCCTGGACACTGAAGCTTTCTTT. Amino acids: CASKTQGPLDTEAFF.